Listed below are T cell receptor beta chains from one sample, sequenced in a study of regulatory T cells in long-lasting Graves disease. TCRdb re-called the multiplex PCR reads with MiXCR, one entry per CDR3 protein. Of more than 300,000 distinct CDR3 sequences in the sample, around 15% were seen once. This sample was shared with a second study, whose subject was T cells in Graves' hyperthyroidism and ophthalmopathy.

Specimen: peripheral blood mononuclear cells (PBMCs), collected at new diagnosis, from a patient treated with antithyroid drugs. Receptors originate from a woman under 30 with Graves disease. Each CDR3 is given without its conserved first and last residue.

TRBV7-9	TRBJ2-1	ASSLAQPQTQRGVYNEQF
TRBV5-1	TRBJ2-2	ASSFRGQDTGELF
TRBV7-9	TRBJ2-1	ASSLVGRGTYEQF
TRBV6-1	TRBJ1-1	ASRRQNTEAF
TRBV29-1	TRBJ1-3	SVSGTLAGNTIY
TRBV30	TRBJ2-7	AWSPSLSSYEQY
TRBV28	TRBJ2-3	ASSGSPTDTQY
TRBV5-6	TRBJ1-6	ASSLEVGTGNSPLH
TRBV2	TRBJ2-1	ASTGTFHNEQF
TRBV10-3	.	AISGAAGAGETQY
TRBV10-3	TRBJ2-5	ANGTSGVTQY
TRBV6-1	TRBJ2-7	ASSLTSGGPYEQY
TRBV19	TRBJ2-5	ASRDAPGLQETQY
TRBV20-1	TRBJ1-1	SASPEAF
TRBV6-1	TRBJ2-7	ASSLLPAGGYEQY
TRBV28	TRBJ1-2	ASSLVAFGDSNYGYT
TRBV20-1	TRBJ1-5	SARDFMGFRCNQPQH
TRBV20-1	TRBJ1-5	SARAPGQDYQPQH
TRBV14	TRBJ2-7	ASSQGQNYEQY
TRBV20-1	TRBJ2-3	SAKRPDLHTDTQY
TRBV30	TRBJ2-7	AWRAGPGTIY
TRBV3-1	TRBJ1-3	ASSQDPGGTGNTIY
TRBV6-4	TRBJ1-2	ASSAGTDYRYT
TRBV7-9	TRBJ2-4	TSSASRGSIQY
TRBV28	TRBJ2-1	ASSLSSGSLYNEQF
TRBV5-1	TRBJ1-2	ASSGEPGAYGYT
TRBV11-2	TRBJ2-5	ASSIVETQY
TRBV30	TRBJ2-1	AYHSGRGEQF
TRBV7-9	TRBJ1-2	ASSPTGTSANYGYT
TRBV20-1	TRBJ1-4	SATPGAATNEKLF
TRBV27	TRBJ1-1	ASSHRTGPLNTEAF
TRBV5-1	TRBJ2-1	ASSSQGTSGGLNEQF
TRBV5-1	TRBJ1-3	ASSSQQGFSGNTIY
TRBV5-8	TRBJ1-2	ASSWDSLNYGYT
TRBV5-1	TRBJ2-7	ASSYNYEQY
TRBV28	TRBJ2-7	ASSPNAAYEQY
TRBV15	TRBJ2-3	ATSRDLVRGLAGRPARDTQY
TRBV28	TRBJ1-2	ASSLTSYGYT
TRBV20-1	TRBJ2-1	SASGEYNEQF
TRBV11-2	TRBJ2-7	ASSLSKTSGTYEQY
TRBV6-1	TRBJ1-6	AGRTGSYNSPLH
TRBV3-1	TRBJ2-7	ASSRGDRAYEQY
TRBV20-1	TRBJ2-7	SATTQGAAYEQY
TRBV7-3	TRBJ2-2	ASSWGSGNTGELF
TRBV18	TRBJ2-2	ASTQTGDTGELF
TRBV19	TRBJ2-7	ASSIAGASYEQY
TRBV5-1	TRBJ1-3	ASRAGTPPGNTIY
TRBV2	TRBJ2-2	ASSRPSGKNTGELF